This T cell receptor beta chain was observed in a study of monozygotic twins with inflammatory bowel disease. Study-level results: T cell subtypes were not distinguishable in this analysis.

Of note for this clonotype: Its antigen is unknown.

The CDR3 loop spans 12 amino acids. Germline values: CDR1 SQVTM, CDR2 ANQGSEA. With no T cell sorting beforehand, total RNA was isolated from whole blood. The input for each TCR library was around 3.5 ug of total RNA. From the 5' RACE reads, TCRdb lists one entry per CDR3 protein and no DNA. The sample holds fewer than 200,000 distinct CDR3 sequences. This chain connects TRBV29-1 to TRBJ2-1; TCRdb gives TRBD1 as the D gene, but with no DNA this cannot be confirmed. Sequences were obtained from blood. The clonotype was recovered from a human donor with ulcerative colitis or Crohn's disease, or a healthy co-twin of an affected twin (not recorded which). The chain's CDR3 is CSVEVKGNEQFF.